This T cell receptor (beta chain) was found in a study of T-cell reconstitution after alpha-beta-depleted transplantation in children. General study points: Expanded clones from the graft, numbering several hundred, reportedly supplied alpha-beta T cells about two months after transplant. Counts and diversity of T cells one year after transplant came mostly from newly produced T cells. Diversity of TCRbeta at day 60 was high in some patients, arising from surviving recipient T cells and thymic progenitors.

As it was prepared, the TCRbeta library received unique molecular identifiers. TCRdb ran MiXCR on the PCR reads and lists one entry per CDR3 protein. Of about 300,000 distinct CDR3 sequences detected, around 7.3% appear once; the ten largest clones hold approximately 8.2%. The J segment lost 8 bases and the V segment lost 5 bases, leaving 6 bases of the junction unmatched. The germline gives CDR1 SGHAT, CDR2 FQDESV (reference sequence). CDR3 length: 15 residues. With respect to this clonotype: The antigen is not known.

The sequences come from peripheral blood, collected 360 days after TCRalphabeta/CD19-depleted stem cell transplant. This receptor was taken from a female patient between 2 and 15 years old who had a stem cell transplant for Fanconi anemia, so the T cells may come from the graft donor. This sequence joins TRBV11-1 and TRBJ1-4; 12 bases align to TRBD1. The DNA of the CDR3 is TGTGCCAGCAGCCCCACCGGGACAGGGGGCGAAAAACTGTTTTTT. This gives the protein CASSPTGTGGEKLFF. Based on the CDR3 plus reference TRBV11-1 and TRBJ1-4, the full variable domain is EAEVAQSPRYKITEKSQAVAFWCDPISGHATLYWYRQILGQGPELLVQFQDESVVDDSQLPKDRFSAERLKGVDSTLKIQPAELGDSAMYLCASSPTGTGGEKLFFGSGTQLSVL.